The clone carrying this TCR beta chain came up a few times. The sample belongs to a study of patients and donors after allogeneic stem cell transplantation. TCRdb independently ran MiXCR on the RT-PCR reads; one entry per CDR3 protein. The top ten hold 5% to 6.5% of the sample, which has roughly 880,000 distinct CDR3 sequences, about a sixth seen once. Germline CDR1 and CDR2: SGHAT and FQNNGV. The ends lost 1 base at V and 4 bases at J; junction bases unmatched: 17. CDR3 size: 20 residues. The chain links TRBV11-2 to TRBJ2-1; 9 bases are shared with TRBD2. Material for sequencing was blood, either unsorted or a sorted T cell fraction (not recorded which). The source of this sequence is a human donor who was either an allogeneic HSCT recipient or a stem cell or donor lymphocyte infusion donor (not recorded which). It is not recorded whose cells these are; they may come from a transplant donor. This chain's CDR3 is CASSLVSELLAGHGYNEQFF. The CDR3 region has the DNA TGTGCCAGCAGCTTAGTTTCCGAACTACTAGCGGGCCATGGGTACAATGAGCAGTTCTTC.